This TCR beta chain comes out of a study of CD8 T cells in ankylosing spondylitis. Regarding the study as a whole: Clones tied to disease were said to be significantly enriched in matched ankylosing spondylitis synovial fluid. Ankylosing spondylitis blood seemed to carry a telltale TCR beta motif made of about 8 highly homologous variants.

As to this clonotype: Its antigen is still unknown.

A single record per CDR3 protein comes from TCRdb applying MiXCR to the 5' RACE reads. This repertoire shows approximately 540,000 distinct CDR3 sequences, roughly 13% found once; its top ten account for around 6.8%. The TCR sequence derives from a male donor with ankylosing spondylitis. The sequencing sample was made of blood, either unsorted or a sorted T cell fraction (not recorded which).

The CDR3 nucleotides read TGCGCCAGCAGCTTATCCAGGCTGGGTAATGAGCAGTTCTTC. It is translated as CASSLSRLGNEQFF. The rearrangement uses TRBV5-1 and TRBJ2-1; no firm D call. V gave up 2 bases and J gave up 7 bases, with 13 bases separating them. The CDR3 runs 14 residues. CDR1 and CDR2 from the germline V gene are SGHRS and YFSETQ.